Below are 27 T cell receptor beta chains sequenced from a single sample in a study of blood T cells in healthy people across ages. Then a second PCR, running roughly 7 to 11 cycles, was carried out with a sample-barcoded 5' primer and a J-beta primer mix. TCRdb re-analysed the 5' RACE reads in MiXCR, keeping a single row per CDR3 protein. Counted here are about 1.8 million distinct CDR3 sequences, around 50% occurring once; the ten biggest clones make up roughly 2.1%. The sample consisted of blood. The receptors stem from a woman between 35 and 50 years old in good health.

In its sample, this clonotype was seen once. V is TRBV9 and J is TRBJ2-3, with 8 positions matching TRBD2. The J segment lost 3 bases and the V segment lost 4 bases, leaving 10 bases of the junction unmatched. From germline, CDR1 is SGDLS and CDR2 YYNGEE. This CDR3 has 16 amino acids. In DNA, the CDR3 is TGTGCCAGCAGCCCTCCGGGGCGGGGGGCGACAGATACGCAGTATTTT. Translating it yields CASSPPGRGATDTQYF.

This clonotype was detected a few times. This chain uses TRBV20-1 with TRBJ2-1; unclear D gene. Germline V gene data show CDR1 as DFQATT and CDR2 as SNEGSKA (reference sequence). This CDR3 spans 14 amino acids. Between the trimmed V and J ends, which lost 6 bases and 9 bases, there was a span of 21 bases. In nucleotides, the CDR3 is TGCAGTGCGGAAAGAATGGTGGCATCCGGTGAGCAGTTCTTC. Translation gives CSAERMVASGEQFF.

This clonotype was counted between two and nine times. The CDR3 sequence: CASSLDGTGEAFF. As DNA, the CDR3 is TGTGCCAGCAGCTTAGATGGGACAGGGGAAGCTTTCTTT. J is TRBJ1-1 and V is TRBV11-3, with 9 positions matching TRBD1. Germline lookup yields CDR1 SGHNT and CDR2 YENEEA. Trimming cost V 0 bases and J 8 bases; bases outside gene matches: 1. The CDR3 contains 13 residues.

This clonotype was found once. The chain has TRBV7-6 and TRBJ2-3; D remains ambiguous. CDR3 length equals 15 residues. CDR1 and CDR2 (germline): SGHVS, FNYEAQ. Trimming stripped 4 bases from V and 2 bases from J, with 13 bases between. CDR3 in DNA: TGTGCCAGCAGCTCCGGCCCAACGGCCACAGATACGCAGTATTTT. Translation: CASSSGPTATDTQYF.

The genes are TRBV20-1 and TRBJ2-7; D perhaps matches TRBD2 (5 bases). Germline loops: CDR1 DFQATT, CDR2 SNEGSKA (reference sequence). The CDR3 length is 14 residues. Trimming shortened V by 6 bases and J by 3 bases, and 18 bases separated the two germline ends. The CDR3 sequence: CSAGIPRGSYEQYF. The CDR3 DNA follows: TGCAGTGCCGGCATTCCCCGAGGGAGCTACGAGCAGTACTTC.

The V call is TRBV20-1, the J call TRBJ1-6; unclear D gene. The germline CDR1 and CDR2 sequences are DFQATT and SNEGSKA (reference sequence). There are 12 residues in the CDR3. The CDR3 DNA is TGCGGTACCAACGTCAAGGATTCACCCCTCCACTTT. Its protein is CGTNVKDSPLHF.

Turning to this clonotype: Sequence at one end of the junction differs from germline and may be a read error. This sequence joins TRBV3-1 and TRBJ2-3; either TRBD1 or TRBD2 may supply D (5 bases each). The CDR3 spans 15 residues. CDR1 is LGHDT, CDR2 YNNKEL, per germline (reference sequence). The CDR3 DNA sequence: TGTGCCAGCAGCCTGAGGGACGTTAGCACAGATGCGCAGTATTTT. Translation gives CASSLRDVSTDAQYF.

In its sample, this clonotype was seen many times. This chain's CDR3 is CATSREGTGYEQYF. The CDR3 nucleotides are TGTGCCACCAGCAGAGAAGGGACAGGGTACGAGCAGTACTTC. The chain links TRBV15 to TRBJ2-7; 9 positions match TRBD1. The CDR3 extends over 14 amino acids. The germline CDR1 and CDR2 sequences are LNHNV and YYDKDF (reference sequence). V dropped 0 bases and J dropped 4; count of bases not matched to a gene: 1.

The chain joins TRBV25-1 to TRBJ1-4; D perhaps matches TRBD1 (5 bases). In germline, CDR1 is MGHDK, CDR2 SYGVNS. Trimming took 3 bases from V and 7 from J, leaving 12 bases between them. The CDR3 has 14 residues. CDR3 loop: CASSDRAGSEKLFF. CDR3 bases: TGTGCCAGCAGTGACAGGGCTGGGAGTGAAAAACTGTTTTTT.

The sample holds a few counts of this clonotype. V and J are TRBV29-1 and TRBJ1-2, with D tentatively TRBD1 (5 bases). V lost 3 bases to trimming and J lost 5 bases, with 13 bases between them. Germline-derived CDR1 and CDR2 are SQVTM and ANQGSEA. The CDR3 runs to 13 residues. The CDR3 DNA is TGCAGCGTTGAGGTACAAGGGGCTTATGGCTACACCTTC. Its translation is CSVEVQGAYGYTF.

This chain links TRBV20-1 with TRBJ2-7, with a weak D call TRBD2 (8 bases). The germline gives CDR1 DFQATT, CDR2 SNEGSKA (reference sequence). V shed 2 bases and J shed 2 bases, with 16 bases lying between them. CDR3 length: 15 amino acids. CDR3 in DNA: TGCAGTGCTAGACCGGGGGGGACAGTTGCCTACGAGCAGTACTTC. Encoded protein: CSARPGGTVAYEQYF.

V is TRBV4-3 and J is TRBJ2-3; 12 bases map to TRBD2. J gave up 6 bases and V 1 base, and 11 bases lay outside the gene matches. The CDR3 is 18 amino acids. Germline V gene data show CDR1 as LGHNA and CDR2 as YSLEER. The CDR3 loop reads CASSQVPTSGGSWDTQYF. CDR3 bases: TGCGCCAGCAGCCAAGTTCCGACTAGCGGGGGATCCTGGGATACGCAGTATTTT.

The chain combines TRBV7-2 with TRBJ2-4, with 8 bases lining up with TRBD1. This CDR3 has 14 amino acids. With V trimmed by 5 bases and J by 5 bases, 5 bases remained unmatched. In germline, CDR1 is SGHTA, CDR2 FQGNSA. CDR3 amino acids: CASSQDRGENIQYF. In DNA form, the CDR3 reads TGTGCCAGCAGCCAAGACAGGGGCGAAAACATTCAGTACTTC.

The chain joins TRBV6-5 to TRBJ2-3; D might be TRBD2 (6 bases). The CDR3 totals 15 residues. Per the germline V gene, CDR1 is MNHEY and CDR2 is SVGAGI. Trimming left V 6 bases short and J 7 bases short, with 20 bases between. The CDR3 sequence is CASSQGPGERYTQYF. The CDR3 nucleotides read TGTGCCAGCAGCCAGGGACCGGGAGAGAGATATACGCAGTATTTT.

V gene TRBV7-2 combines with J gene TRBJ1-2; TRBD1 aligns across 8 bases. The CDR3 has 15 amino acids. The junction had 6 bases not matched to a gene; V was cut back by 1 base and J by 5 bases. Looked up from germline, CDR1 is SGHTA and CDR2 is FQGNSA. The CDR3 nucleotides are TGTGCCAGCAGCTTAGACTGGGGACAGGCGTATGGCTACACCTTC. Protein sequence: CASSLDWGQAYGYTF.

CDR3 region: CASSRDRLHEQYF. The DNA for the CDR3 is TGTGCCAGCAGCCGGGACAGGCTTCATGAGCAGTACTTC. This sequence joins TRBV6-2 or TRBV6-3 and TRBJ2-5; 8 bases map to TRBD1. The CDR3 runs to 13 residues. Germline lookup yields CDR1 MNHEY and CDR2 SVGEGT. V was pared by 6 bases and J by 11 bases, with 11 bases of the junction left unmatched.

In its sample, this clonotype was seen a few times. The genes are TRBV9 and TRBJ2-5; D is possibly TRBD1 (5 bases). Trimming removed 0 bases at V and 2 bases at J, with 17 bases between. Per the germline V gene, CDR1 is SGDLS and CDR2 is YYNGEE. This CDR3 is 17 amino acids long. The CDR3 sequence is CASSVGVDNKMQETQYF. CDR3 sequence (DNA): TGTGCCAGCAGCGTAGGTGTGGACAATAAGATGCAAGAGACCCAGTACTTC.

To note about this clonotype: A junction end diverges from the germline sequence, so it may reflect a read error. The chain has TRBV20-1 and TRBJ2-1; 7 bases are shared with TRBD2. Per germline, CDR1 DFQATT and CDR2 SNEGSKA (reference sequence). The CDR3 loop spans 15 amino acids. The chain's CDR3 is CSARVGAGVGNEQFF. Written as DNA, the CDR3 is TGCAGTGCGAGAGTTGGGGCGGGGGTTGGTAATGAGCAGTTCTTC.

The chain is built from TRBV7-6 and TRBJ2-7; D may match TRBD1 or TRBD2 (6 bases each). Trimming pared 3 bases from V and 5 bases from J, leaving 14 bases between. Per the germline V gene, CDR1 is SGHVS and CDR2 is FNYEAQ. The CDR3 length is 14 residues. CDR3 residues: CASSLGGAGHEQYF. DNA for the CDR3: TGTGCCAGCAGCTTGGGGGGCGCGGGACACGAGCAGTACTTC. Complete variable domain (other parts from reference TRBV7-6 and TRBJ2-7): GAGVSQSPRYKVTKRGQDVALRCDPISGHVSLYWYRQALGQGPEFLTYFNYEAQQDKSGLPNDRFSAERPEGSISTLTIQRTEQRDSAMYRCASSLGGAGHEQYFGPGTRLTVT.

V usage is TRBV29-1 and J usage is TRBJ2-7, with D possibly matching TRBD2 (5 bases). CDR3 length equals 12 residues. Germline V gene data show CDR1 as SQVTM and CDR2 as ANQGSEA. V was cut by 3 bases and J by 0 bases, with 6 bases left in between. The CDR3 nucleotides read TGCAGCGTTGACGGGGACTCCTACGAGCAGTACTTC. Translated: CSVDGDSYEQYF.

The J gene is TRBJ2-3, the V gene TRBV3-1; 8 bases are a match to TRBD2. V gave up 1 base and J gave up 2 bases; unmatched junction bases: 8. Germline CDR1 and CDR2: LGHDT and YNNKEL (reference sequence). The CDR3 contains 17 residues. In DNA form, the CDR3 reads TGTGCCAGCAGCCAAGGGGTCGGGGGGGCCCACACAGATACGCAGTATTTT. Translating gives CASSQGVGGAHTDTQYF.

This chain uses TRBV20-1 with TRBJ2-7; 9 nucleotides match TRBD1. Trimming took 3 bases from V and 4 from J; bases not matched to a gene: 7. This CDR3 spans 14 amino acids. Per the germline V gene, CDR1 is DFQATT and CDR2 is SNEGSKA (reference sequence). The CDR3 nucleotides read TGCAGTGCTAGTGTTCCGGGACAGGGATACGAGCAGTACTTC. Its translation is CSASVPGQGYEQYF.

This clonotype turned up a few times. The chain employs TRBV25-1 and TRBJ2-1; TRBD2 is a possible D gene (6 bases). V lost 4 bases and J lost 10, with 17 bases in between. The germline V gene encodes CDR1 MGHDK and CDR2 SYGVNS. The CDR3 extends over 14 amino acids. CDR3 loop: CASSGRSRGGEQFF. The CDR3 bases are TGTGCCAGCAGTGGCCGATCGAGGGGAGGCGAGCAGTTCTTC.

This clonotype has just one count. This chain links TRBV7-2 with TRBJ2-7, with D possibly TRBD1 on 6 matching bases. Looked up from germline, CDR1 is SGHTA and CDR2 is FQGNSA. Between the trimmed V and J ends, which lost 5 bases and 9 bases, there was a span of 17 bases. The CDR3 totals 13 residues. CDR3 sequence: CASSPRSLGGQYF. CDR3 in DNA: TGTGCCAGCAGCCCCCGGTCCCTAGGGGGGCAGTACTTC. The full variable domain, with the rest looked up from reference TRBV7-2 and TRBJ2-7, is GAGVSQSPSNKVTEKGKDVELRCDPISGHTALYWYRQSLGQGLEFLIYFQGNSAPDKSGLPSDRFSAERTGGSVSTLTIQRTQQEDSAVYLCASSPRSLGGQYFGPGTRLTVT.

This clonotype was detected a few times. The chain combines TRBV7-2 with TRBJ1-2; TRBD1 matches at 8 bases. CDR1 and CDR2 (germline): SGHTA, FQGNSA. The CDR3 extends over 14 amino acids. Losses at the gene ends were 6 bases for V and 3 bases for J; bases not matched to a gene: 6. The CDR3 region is CASRTPTGDYGYTF. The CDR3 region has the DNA TGTGCCAGCAGGACCCCGACAGGGGACTATGGCTACACCTTC.

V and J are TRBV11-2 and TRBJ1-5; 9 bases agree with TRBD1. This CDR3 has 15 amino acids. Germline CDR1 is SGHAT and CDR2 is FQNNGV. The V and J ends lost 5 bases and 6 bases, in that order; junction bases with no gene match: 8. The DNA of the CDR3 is TGTGCCAGCAGCCCGGACAGGGGCAGGGGTCAGCCCCAGCATTTT. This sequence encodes CASSPDRGRGQPQHF.

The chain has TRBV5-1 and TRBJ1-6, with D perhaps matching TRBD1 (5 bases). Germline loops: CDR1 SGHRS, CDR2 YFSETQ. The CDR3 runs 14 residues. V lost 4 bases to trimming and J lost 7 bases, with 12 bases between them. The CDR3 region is CASSGDRRNSPLHF. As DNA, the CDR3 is TGCGCCAGCAGCGGGGACCGACGGAATTCACCCCTCCACTTT.